This TCR beta chain comes out of a study of T cell repertoires in aging, cancer and after chemotherapy. Background on the study: The full dataset contained several million TCR reads. Study-wide findings and caveats: In cancer patients, declining TCR diversity with age involved lost richness and lost evenness. In each cancer cohort, median generation probability increased across chemotherapy, suggesting thymic output rebounded.

The germline gives CDR1 LNHDA, CDR2 SQIVND (reference sequence). The V end was cut by 4 bases, the J end by 2 bases, with 15 bases between. The CDR3 sequence is 16 residues long. Rearranged V-D-J TRB sequences were amplified with a mixed TRB-A/B primer pool. TCRdb re-analysed the multiplex PCR reads in MiXCR, keeping a single row per CDR3 protein. The sample includes about 5,400 distinct CDR3 sequences, approximately 37% of them seen just once. Comments on this clonotype: Its antigen is undetermined.

The template was genomic DNA from peripheral blood, not RNA. The sequencing input was blood. This chain links TRBV19 with TRBJ2-1; maybe TRBD1 (6 bases). This receptor was taken from a human donor in good health. The CDR3: CASSTPGVSAYNEQFF. DNA for the CDR3: TGTGCCAGTAGTACCCCAGGGGTTTCGGCCTACAATGAGCAGTTCTTC.